What follows is one T cell receptor beta chain and its context. Antigen: not known. A much larger clone lies a single base off, so this may be a read error. These data are taken from a study of blood T cells in healthy people across ages. Overall study findings and caveats: The long-lived group displayed more naive CD4+ cells, plus higher diversity, than the aged donors did.

Next came a second PCR, run for about 6 to 12 cycles, which used a sample-barcoded 5' primer along with a J-beta primer mix. MiXCR, run by TCRdb on the 5' RACE reads, gives a single entry per CDR3 protein. The data show about 680,000 distinct CDR3 sequences, 49% seen once. Healthy Caucasian individuals from Russia aged about 6 to 95 served as donors. Researchers collected approximately 9.5 milliliters of peripheral blood from every single donor. Every sample gave at least 6 micrograms of total RNA when it was extracted. The sequenced sample was blood. The clonotype originates from a woman aged 55-70 years in good health.

CDR3 in amino acids: CASSDRTEAFF. Here the CDR3 DNA reads TGTGCCAGCAGTGACCGCACTGAAGCTTTCTTT. The V and J genes are TRBV25-1 and TRBJ1-1; no clear D gene. The germline V and J ends were trimmed by 3 bases and 4 bases, with 3 bases remaining between them. From germline, CDR1 is MGHDK and CDR2 SYGVNS. The CDR3 runs 11 residues.